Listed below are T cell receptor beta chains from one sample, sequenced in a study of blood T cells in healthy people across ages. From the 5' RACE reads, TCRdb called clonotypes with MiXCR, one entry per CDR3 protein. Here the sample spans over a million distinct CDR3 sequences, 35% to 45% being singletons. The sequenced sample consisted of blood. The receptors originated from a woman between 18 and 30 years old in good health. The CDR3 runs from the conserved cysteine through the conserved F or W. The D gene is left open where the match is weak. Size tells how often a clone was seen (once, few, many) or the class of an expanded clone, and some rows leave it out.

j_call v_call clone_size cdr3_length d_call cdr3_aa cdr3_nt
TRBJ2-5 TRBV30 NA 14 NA CAWSGGFDQETQYF TGTGCCTGGAGTGGGGGGTTCGACCAAGAGACCCAGTACTTC
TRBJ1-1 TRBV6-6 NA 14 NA CASSSSSPNTEAFF TGTGCCAGCAGTTCGTCTTCCCCGAACACTGAAGCTTTCTTT
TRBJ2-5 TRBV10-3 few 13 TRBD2 CAIRTSGSHEQYF TGTGCCATCAGGACTAGCGGGAGCCATGAGCAGTACTTC
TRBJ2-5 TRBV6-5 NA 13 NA CASTAGLQETQYF TGTGCCAGCACCGCAGGGCTCCAGGAGACCCAGTACTTC
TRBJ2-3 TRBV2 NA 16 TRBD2 CASSADSGGITDTQYF TGTGCCAGCAGTGCCGATAGCGGGGGGATTACAGATACGCAGTATTTT
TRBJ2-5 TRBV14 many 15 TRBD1 CASSQIQGVQETQYF TGTGCCAGCAGCCAAATCCAGGGGGTCCAAGAGACCCAGTACTTC
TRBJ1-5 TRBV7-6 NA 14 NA CASSSGLDNQPQHF TGTGCCAGCAGCTCGGGATTAGACAATCAGCCCCAGCATTTT
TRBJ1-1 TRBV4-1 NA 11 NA CASSQGTMAFF TGCGCCAGCAGCCAAGGTACCATGGCTTTCTTT
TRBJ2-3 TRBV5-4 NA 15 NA CASSPGPGSKDTQYF TGTGCCAGCAGCCCCGGCCCCGGCTCTAAAGATACGCAGTATTTT
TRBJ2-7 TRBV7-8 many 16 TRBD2 CASSLGATSGTYEQYF TGTGCCAGCAGCTTAGGAGCGACTAGCGGAACTTACGAGCAGTACTTC
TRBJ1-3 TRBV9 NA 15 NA CASSVMESSGNTIYF TGTGCCAGCAGCGTAATGGAAAGCTCTGGAAACACCATATATTTT
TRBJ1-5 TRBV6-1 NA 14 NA CASSEAGQSQPQHF TGTGCCAGCAGTGAAGCCGGACAAAGCCAGCCCCAGCATTTT
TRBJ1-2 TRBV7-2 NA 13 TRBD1 CASILPGQYGYTF TGTGCCAGCATCTTACCGGGACAGTATGGCTACACCTTC
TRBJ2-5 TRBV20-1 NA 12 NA CSATFQGPEQYF TGCAGTGCTACTTTCCAGGGGCCTGAGCAGTACTTC
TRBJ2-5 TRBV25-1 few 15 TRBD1 CASSKGTASQETQYF TGTGCCAGCAGTAAGGGGACAGCTAGTCAAGAGACCCAGTACTTC
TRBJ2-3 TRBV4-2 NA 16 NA CASSQERGGGTDTQYF TGTGCCAGCAGCCAAGAACGAGGGGGGGGCACAGATACGCAGTATTTT
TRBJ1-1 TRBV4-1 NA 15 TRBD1 CASSRGDRANTEAFF TGCGCCAGCAGCCGAGGGGACAGGGCCAACACTGAAGCTTTCTTT
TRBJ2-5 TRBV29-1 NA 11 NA CSVEYLKTQYF TGCAGCGTTGAATACCTTAAGACCCAGTACTTC
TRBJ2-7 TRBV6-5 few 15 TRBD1 CASSYSKTGGYEQYF TGTGCCAGCAGTTACTCGAAGACAGGGGGCTACGAGCAGTACTTC
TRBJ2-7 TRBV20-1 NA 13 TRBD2 CSATGGGPYEQYF TGCAGTGCCACCGGGGGGGGGCCCTACGAGCAGTACTTC
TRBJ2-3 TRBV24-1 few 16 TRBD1 CATSDRYRGQTDTQYF TGTGCCACCAGTGATCGGTACAGGGGGCAGACAGATACGCAGTATTTT
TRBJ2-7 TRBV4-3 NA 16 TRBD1 CASSQVIGTGGLEQYF TGCGCCAGCAGCCAAGTGATAGGGACAGGGGGCCTCGAGCAGTACTTC
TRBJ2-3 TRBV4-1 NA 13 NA CASSQDDVDTQYF TGCGCCAGCAGCCAAGATGACGTAGATACGCAGTATTTT
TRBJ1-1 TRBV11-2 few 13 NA CASSLREGTEAFF TGTGCCAGCAGCCTCAGGGAAGGGACTGAAGCTTTCTTT
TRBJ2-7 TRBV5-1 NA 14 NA CASSFEGWDYEQYF TGCGCCAGCAGCTTCGAGGGTTGGGACTACGAGCAGTACTTC
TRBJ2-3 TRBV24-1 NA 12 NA CATSDPRDTQYF TGTGCCACCAGTGACCCGCGCGATACGCAGTATTTT
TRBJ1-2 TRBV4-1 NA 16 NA CASSQEGPIGIDGYTF TGCGCCAGCAGCCAAGAGGGGCCCATAGGTATTGATGGCTACACCTTC
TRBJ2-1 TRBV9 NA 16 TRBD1 CASSVETGHLYNEQFF TGTGCCAGCAGCGTAGAGACAGGGCACCTCTACAATGAGCAGTTCTTC
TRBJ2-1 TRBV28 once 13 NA CASSAGTINEQFF TGTGCCAGCAGTGCCGGGACCATCAATGAGCAGTTCTTC
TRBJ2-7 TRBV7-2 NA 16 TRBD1 CASSLELGQGAYEQYF TGTGCCAGCAGCCTAGAATTGGGACAGGGGGCCTACGAGCAGTACTTC
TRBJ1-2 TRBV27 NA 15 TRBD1 CASSAGTGGAYGYTF TGTGCCAGCAGTGCCGGGACAGGGGGCGCGTATGGCTACACCTTC
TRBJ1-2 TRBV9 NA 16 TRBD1 CASSTGQGGNYYGYTF TGTGCCAGCAGCACCGGACAGGGTGGGAATTACTATGGCTACACCTTC
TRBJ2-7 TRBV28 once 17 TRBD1 CASSYPEDRVVAYEQYF TGTGCCAGCAGTTACCCTGAGGACAGGGTCGTTGCCTACGAGCAGTACTTC
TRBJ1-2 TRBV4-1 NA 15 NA CASSQDQTRAYGHTF TGCGCCAGCAGCCAAGATCAAACGCGGGCCTATGGCCACACCTTC
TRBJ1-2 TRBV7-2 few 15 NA CASSLAGVSQGGYTF TGTGCCAGCAGCTTAGCGGGGGTCAGTCAAGGTGGCTACACCTTC